This TCR beta chain stems from a study of STAT5B mutations in CD4+ large granular lymphocyte leukemia. Controls came from buffy coats of healthy blood donors. Study-wide results and limits: Top patient clones used TRBV06 genes more often: 8/27 versus 2/35 in controls. Over 20% of private leukemic clonotypes occurred rarely in other patients' non-leukemic repertoires.

As for this clone: Its specificity is unknown.

The V end was cut by 0 bases, the J end by 0 bases, with 7 bases between. This CDR3 spans 15 amino acids. CDR1 is MGHRA and CDR2 is YSYEKL in the germline V gene. Under the authors' procedure: The detection floor for productive clonotype frequency was 2.59 x 10-5. This table comes from immunoSEQ multiplex PCR, and its TCRdb copy is limited to in-frame clones, with some not included. The V and J calls and clone size are taken from that table; D and trimming were inferred from the DNA. Of 23,000 or so clones listed, about 70% are singletons. The receptor's source is a human donor in good health. This chain links TRBV4-1 with TRBJ2-3, with no clear D. Specimen: CD4+ T cells from blood buffy coats. CDR3 in DNA: TGCGCCAGCAGCCAAGATCGAGGTAGCACAGATACGCAGTATTTT. Its translation is CASSQDRGSTDTQYF.